These 17 T cell receptor beta chains were sequenced from one sample in a study of blood T cell repertoires in COVID-19. Clones were sequenced by immunoSEQ multiplex PCR, and TCRdb holds only the in-frame ones, with some missing. The data hold approximately 200,000 clones, with approximately 87% observed a single time. The specimen sequenced was peripheral blood. The origin of the receptors is a person in their 70s with COVID-19, enrolled during active disease.

The rearrangement joins TRBV19 to TRBJ2-4; possible D gene TRBD1, 6 bases. The germline CDR1 and CDR2 sequences are LNHDA and SQIVND (reference sequence). Trimming left V 2 bases short and J 5 bases short, with 13 bases between. CDR3 length equals 15 residues. CDR3 bases: TGTGCCAGTAGTATACAGGGGAATCCCGAAAACATTCAGTACTTC. Translated: CASSIQGNPENIQYF.

V gene TRBV6-5 combines with J gene TRBJ2-1; D gene unclear. Germline V gives CDR1 MNHEY, CDR2 SVGAGI. V was pared by 7 bases and J by 0 bases, with 13 bases between. This CDR3 spans 15 amino acids. The CDR3 region has the DNA TGTGCCAGCATCAGGAAAACGAGCTCCTACAATGAGCAGTTCTTC. Translating it yields CASIRKTSSYNEQFF.

The chain combines TRBV6-2 or TRBV6-3 with TRBJ2-2; no definite D call. The CDR3 sequence is 13 residues long. Germline CDR1 reads MNHEY; CDR2 reads SVGEGT. Trimming pared 6 bases from V and 7 bases from J, leaving 12 bases between. The CDR3 sequence: CASSPGRVGELFF. The CDR3 DNA reads TGTGCCAGCAGCCCCGGTCGCGTCGGGGAGCTGTTTTTT.

CDR3 protein: CASSEASSVNTQYF. CDR3 coding DNA: TGTGCCAGCAGTGAAGCTAGTAGCGTAAATACGCAGTATTTT. The genes are TRBV6-1 and TRBJ2-3; TRBD2 might be the D (5 bases). This CDR3 is 14 amino acids long. V was shortened by 0 bases and J by 7 bases, with 11 bases between the two germline ends. From germline, CDR1 is MNHNS and CDR2 SASEGT.

This clone was picked up a small number of times. In DNA, the CDR3 is TGTGCCAGCAGCCTAGCAAACGGGGATACGCAGTATTTT. Amino acids: CASSLANGDTQYF. The genes are TRBV11-3 and TRBJ2-3, with D possibly TRBD2 on 5 matching bases. CDR3 length equals 13 residues. V lost 5 bases and J 6 bases, leaving 12 bases between the germline ends. Germline CDR1 reads SGHNT; CDR2 reads YENEEA.

This rearrangement joins TRBV28 to TRBJ2-7, with D perhaps matching TRBD2 (6 bases). Looked up from germline, CDR1 is MDHEN and CDR2 is SYDVKM. V was clipped by 4 bases and J by 2 bases, with 18 bases between them. The CDR3 is 16 residues long. For the CDR3, the DNA is TGTGCCAGCAGTTCCCTCATAGAGGCGGGGCCCTACGAGCAGTACTTC. It yields the protein CASSSLIEAGPYEQYF.

The V and J genes are TRBV4-3 and TRBJ2-7, with a weak D call TRBD1 (5 bases). This CDR3 has 15 amino acids. Between the trimmed V and J ends, which lost 3 bases and 0 bases, there was a span of 12 bases. Per the germline V gene, CDR1 is LGHNA and CDR2 is YSLEER. The CDR3: CASSQRQGDSYEQYF. DNA of the CDR3: TGCGCCAGCAGCCAGCGACAAGGGGACTCCTACGAGCAGTACTTC.

The J gene is TRBJ2-1, the V gene TRBV25-1; TRBD1 agrees at 7 bases. CDR1 is MGHDK and CDR2 is SYGVNS in the germline V gene. The trim removed 10 bases at V and 7 bases at J, leaving 16 bases unmatched. The length of the CDR3 is 15 residues. The CDR3: CAIGNTGTAKNEQFF. Written as DNA, the CDR3 is TGTGCCATCGGTAACACCGGGACAGCAAAGAATGAGCAGTTCTTC. The full variable domain, with the rest looked up from reference TRBV25-1 and TRBJ2-1, is EADIYQTPRYLVIGTGKKITLECSQTMGHDKMYWYQQDPGMELHLIHYSYGVNSTEKGDLSSESTVSRIRTEHFPLTLESARPSHTSQYLCAIGNTGTAKNEQFFGPGTRLTVL.

The J gene is TRBJ1-1, the V gene TRBV5-1; 8 bases fit TRBD1. CDR3 length equals 15 residues. In germline, CDR1 is SGHRS, CDR2 YFSETQ. The ends lost 0 bases at V and 3 bases at J; junction bases unmatched: 4. The CDR3 DNA follows: TGCGCCAGCAGCTTGGGGGACAGGATCGACACTGAAGCTTTCTTT. Translated: CASSLGDRIDTEAFF.

V is TRBV30 and J is TRBJ2-3; D may be TRBD2 (6 bases). V was pared by 2 bases and J by 2 bases, with 8 bases between. The germline V gene has CDR1 GTSNPN and CDR2 SVGIG (reference sequence). The CDR3 consists of 13 residues. The CDR3 DNA follows: TGTGCCTGGAGTCCTAGCGCCACAGATACGCAGTATTTT. Translation: CAWSPSATDTQYF.

This clone was counted ten times or more. The J gene is TRBJ1-3, the V gene TRBV30; possible D gene TRBD1, 6 bases. There are 12 residues in the CDR3. Trimming took off 6 bases at V and 7 bases at J, with 13 bases between the two ends. Germline values: CDR1 GTSNPN, CDR2 SVGIG (reference sequence). The CDR3, as DNA: TGTGCCTGCGAGGGGAGGGGGAACACCATATATTTT. Its translation is CACEGRGNTIYF. Filled out from reference TRBV30 and TRBJ1-3, the complete variable domain reads SQTIHQWPATLVQPVGSPLSLECTVEGTSNPNLYWYRQAAGRGLQLLFYSVGIGQISSEVPQNLSASRPQDRQFILSSKKLLLSDSGFYLCACEGRGNTIYFGEGSWLTVV.

This chain links TRBV7-6 with TRBJ1-5; 7 nucleotides line up with TRBD1. The CDR3 is 15 residues long. With 0 bases clipped from V and 5 bases from J, the junction kept 4 bases outside the gene matches. The germline CDR1 and CDR2 sequences are SGHVS and FNYEAQ. The CDR3 protein is CASSLALGQYQPQHF. CDR3 DNA sequence: TGTGCCAGCAGCTTAGCGCTGGGACAGTATCAGCCCCAGCATTTT.

The genes are TRBV5-4 and TRBJ1-3; a possible D gene is TRBD1 (6 bases). V lost 4 bases and J 0 bases, leaving 11 bases between the germline ends. The CDR3 extends over 15 amino acids. Germline assignment: CDR1 SGHNT and CDR2 YYREEE (reference sequence). The CDR3: CASSRQANSGNTIYF. The CDR3 DNA sequence: TGTGCCAGCAGCAGACAGGCGAACTCTGGAAACACCATATATTTT.

V and J are TRBV3-1 (or the pseudogene TRBV3-2) and TRBJ2-7; 8 bases agree with TRBD2. J was trimmed by 9 bases and V by 2 bases; bases with no gene match: 9. The germline gives CDR1 LGHDT, CDR2 YNNKEL (reference sequence). The CDR3 consists of 14 residues. The CDR3: CASSQSLAGFWQYF. The CDR3, as DNA: TGTGCCAGCAGCCAATCCTTAGCGGGATTCTGGCAGTACTTC.

The rearrangement links TRBV28 to TRBJ1-5, with a weak D call TRBD1 (5 bases). V was clipped by 5 bases and J by 5 bases, with 25 bases between them. Per the germline V gene, CDR1 is MDHEN and CDR2 is SYDVKM. CDR3 length: 18 residues. The CDR3 spells CASSRLDGYGGEYQPQHF. DNA of the CDR3: TGTGCCAGCAGTCGTTTAGATGGTTACGGGGGAGAGTATCAGCCCCAGCATTTT.

The CDR3 sequence is CASSLAGGPYNEQFF. Written as DNA, the CDR3 is TGTGCCAGCAGCTTAGCGGGGGGTCCCTACAATGAGCAGTTCTTC. The V and J genes are TRBV7-8 and TRBJ2-1; D is perhaps TRBD2 (6 bases). CDR1 SGHVS and CDR2 FQNEAQ come from the germline V gene. The CDR3 loop spans 15 amino acids. Trimming left V 0 bases short and J 2 bases short, with 8 bases between.

Notes on this clone: The identical CDR3 is also encoded by other nucleotide sequences in the sample. The chain joins TRBV19 to TRBJ1-5; TRBD1 is a possible D gene (6 bases). V was shortened by 4 bases and J by 7 bases, with 11 bases between the two germline ends. Germline V gene data show CDR1 as LNHDA and CDR2 as SQIVND (reference sequence). The CDR3 is made up of 13 amino acids. The chain's CDR3 is CASSSRGNQPQHF. CDR3 nucleotides: TGTGCCAGTAGTAGCAGGGGTAACCAGCCCCAGCATTTT.